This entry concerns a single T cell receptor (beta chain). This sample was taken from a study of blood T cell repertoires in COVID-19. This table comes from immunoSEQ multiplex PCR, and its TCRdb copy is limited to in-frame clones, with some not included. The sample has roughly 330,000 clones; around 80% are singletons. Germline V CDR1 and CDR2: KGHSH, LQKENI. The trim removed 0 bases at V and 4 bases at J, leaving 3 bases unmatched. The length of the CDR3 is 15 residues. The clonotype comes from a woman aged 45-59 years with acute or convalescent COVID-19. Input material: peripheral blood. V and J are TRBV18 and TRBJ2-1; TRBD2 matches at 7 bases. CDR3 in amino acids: CASSPPGGNYNEQFF. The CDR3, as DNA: TGTGCCAGCTCACCACCGGGAGGGAATTACAATGAGCAGTTCTTC. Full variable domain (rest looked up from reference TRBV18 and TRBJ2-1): NAGVMQNPRHLVRRRGQEARLRCSPMKGHSHVYWYRQLPEEGLKFMVYLQKENIIDESGMPKERFSAEFPKEGPSILRIQQVVRGDSAAYFCASSPPGGNYNEQFFGPGTRLTVL.